The sequence of this TCR beta chain was determined in a study of CD8 T cells in Susac syndrome. Study context: Each patient with Susac syndrome, at the time of blood draw, was therapy-naive, on corticosteroids, or on intravenous immunoglobulin alone.

RNA, at roughly 0.5 to 1 ug, was reverse transcribed with random hexamers. The TCR beta CDR3 was amplified by immunoSEQ multiplex PCR across 54 Vbeta, 13 Jbeta. TCRdb fed the immunoSEQ multiplex PCR reads into MiXCR, producing one record per CDR3 protein. The sample shows around 130,000 distinct CDR3 sequences, roughly 95% of them seen only once. As regards this clonotype: Its target is not known.

Broader study findings: It was acknowledged by the study that relatively few individuals were included in its TCR sequencing and HLA analysis.

The diagnostic criteria for definite or probable disease, as recently defined, were met by the patients with Susac syndrome. The TCR was taken from a human donor with Susac syndrome. Sequencing used CD4+ T cells from PBMCs.

CDR3 region: CASSLELSGGLNIQYF. The CDR3 nucleotides read TGCGCCAGCAGCTTAGAGTTGTCAGGGGGCTTGAACATTCAGTACTTC. This chain connects TRBV5-1 to TRBJ2-4, with 8 bases lining up with TRBD1. Unmatched junction bases numbered 11, after V lost 2 bases and J lost 7 bases. The germline gives CDR1 SGHRS, CDR2 YFSETQ. CDR3 size: 16 residues.